This T cell receptor beta chain was identified in a study of shared clonotypes between healthy human individuals. Overall study findings and caveats: Shared across a few donors were about 4.6% of the naive CD4 clonotypes.

Assay used: immunoSEQ multiplex PCR; TCRdb lists only in-frame clones, some missing. Found here are 2,100,000 or so clones, 90% to 97% of them singletons; the top ten hold around 0.13%. Among the donors, all were Caucasian adults who lived in Nashville, Tennessee. From CD4+ cells came CD45RA+ naive and CD45RA-negative memory subsets. On this clone: Its antigen is unidentified.

The V gene's germline CDR1 is SNHLY and CDR2 FYNNEI. V was cut by 2 bases and J by 8 bases, with 15 bases left in between. The CDR3 covers 15 residues. The V call is TRBV2, the J call TRBJ1-4; TRBD1 might be the D (5 bases). Sequencing input: naive CD4+ T cells sorted from blood. Described subset: CD45RA+ positively selected. This receptor was identified in a man aged 18 to 30 in good health. CDR3: CASSENRSGGEKLFF. The CDR3 bases are TGTGCCAGCAGTGAAAACAGGTCGGGAGGCGAAAAACTGTTTTTT. The full variable domain, with the rest looked up from reference TRBV2 and TRBJ1-4, is EPEVTQTPSHQVTQMGQEVILRCVPISNHLYFYWYRQILGQKVEFLVSFYNNEISEKSEIFDDQFSVERPDGSNFTLKIRSTKLEDSAMYFCASSENRSGGEKLFFGSGTQLSVL.